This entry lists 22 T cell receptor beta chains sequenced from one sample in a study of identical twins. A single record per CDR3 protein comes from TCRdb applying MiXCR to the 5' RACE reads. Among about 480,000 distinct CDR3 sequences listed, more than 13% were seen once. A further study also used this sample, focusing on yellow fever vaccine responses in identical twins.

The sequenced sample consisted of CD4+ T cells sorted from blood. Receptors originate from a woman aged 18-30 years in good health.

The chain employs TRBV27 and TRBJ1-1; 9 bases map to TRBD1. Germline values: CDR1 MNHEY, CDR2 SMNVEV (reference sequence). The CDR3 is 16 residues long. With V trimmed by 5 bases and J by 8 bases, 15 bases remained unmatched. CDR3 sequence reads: CASSRGGQGRSGEAFF. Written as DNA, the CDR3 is TGTGCCAGCAGTCGCGGAGGACAGGGGCGGTCCGGAGAAGCTTTCTTT.

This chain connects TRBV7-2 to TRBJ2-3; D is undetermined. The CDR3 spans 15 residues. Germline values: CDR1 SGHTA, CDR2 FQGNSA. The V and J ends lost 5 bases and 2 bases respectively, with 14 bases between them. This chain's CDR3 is CASSPYVSFTDTQYF. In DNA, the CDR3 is TGTGCCAGCAGCCCCTACGTATCGTTCACAGATACGCAGTATTTT.

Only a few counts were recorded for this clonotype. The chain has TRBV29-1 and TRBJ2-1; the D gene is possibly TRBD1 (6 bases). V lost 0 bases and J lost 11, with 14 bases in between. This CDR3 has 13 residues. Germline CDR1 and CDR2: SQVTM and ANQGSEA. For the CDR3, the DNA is TGCAGCGTTGAAGAAACCAGGACAGATAAGCAGTTCTTC. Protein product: CSVEETRTDKQFF.

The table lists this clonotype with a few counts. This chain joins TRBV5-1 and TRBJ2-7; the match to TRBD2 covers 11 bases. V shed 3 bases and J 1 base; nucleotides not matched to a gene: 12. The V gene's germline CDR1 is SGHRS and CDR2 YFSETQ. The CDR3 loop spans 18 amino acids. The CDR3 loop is CASSSYRLAGSRSYEQYF. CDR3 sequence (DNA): TGCGCCAGCAGCTCATACCGACTAGCGGGATCGAGGTCCTACGAGCAGTACTTC.

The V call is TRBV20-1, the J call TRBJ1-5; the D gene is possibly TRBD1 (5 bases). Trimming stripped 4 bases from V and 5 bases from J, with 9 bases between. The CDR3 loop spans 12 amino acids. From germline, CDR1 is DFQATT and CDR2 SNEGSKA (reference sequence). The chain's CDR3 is CSAIQGDQPQHF. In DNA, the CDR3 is TGCAGTGCTATCCAGGGAGATCAGCCCCAGCATTTT.

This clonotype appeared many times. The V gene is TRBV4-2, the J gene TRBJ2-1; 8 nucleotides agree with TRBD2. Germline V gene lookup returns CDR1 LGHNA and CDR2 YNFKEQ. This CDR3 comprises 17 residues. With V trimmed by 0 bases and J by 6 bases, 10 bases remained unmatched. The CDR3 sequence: CASSQDSDGRASNEQFF. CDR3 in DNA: TGTGCCAGCAGCCAAGATTCGGACGGGAGGGCCTCCAATGAGCAGTTCTTC.

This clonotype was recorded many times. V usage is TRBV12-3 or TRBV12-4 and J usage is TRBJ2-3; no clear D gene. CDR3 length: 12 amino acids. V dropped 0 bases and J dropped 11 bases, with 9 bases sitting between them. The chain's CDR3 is CASSLASGWQYF. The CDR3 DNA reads TGTGCCAGCAGTTTAGCTTCTGGGTGGCAGTATTTT.

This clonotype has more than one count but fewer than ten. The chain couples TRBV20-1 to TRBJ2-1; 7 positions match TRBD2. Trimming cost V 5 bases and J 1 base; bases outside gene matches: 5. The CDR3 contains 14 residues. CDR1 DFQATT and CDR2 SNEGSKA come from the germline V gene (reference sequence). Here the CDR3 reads CSAFSGSSYNEQFF. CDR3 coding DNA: TGCAGTGCTTTTAGCGGGTCTTCCTACAATGAGCAGTTCTTC.

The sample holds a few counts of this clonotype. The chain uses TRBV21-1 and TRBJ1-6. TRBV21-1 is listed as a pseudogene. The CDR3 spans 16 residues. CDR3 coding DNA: TGTGCCAGCAGCAAAGTCCGCCGGTTCCGGCATTCACCCCTCCACTTT. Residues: CASSKVRRFRHSPLHF.

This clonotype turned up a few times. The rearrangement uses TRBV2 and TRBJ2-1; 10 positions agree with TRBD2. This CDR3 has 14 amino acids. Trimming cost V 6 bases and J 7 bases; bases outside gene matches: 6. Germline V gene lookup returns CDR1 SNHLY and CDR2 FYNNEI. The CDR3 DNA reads TGTGCCAGCAGAGCCGGGACTAGCGCGAATGAGCAGTTCTTC. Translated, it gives CASRAGTSANEQFF.

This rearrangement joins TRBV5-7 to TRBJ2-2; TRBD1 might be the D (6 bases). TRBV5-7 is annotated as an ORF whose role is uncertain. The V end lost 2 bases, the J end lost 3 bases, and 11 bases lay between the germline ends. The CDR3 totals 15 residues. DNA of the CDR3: TGTGCCAGCAGCTTCTCCAGGGGAGACACCGGGGAGCTGTTTTTT. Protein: CASSFSRGDTGELFF.

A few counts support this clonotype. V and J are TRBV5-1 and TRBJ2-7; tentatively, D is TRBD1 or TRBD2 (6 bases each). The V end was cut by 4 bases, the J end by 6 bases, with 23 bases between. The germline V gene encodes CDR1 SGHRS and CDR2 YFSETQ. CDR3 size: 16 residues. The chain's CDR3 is CASSINFGGTAFEQYF. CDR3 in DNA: TGCGCCAGCAGCATCAATTTCGGGGGCACGGCATTCGAGCAGTACTTC.

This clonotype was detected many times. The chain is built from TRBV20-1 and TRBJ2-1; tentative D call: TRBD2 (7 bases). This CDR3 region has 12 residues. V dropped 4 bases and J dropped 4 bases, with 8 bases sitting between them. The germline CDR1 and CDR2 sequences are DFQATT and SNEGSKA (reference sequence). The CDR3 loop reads CSAKGGYNEQFF. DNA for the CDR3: TGCAGTGCTAAGGGGGGGTACAATGAGCAGTTCTTC.

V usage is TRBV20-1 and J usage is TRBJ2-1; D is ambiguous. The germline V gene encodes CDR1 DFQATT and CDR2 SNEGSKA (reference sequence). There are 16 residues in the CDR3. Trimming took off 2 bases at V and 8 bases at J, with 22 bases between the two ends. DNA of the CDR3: TGCAGTGCTAGACAGCTTCAAGGTCTGGTTGGCTATGAGCAGTTCTTC. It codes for CSARQLQGLVGYEQFF.

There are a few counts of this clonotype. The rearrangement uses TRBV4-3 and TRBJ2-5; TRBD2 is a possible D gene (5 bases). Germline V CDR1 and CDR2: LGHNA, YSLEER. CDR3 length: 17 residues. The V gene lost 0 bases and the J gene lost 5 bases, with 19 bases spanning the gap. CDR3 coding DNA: TGCGCCAGCAGCCAAGACCCACCTGGGAGCCTCTCCGAGACCCAGTACTTC. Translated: CASSQDPPGSLSETQYF.

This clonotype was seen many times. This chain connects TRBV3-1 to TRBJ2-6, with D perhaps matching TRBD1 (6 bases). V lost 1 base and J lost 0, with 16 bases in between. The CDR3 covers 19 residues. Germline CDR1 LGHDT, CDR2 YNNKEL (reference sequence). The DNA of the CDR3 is TGTGCCAGCAGCCAAGTTTTCCGGGACACATACTCTGGGGCCAACGTCCTGACTTTC. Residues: CASSQVFRDTYSGANVLTF.

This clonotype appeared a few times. CDR3 sequence (DNA): TGCAGTGCTAGAGATCCCCCCGCCGGGGAGCTGTTTTTT. The encoded protein is CSARDPPAGELFF. The J gene is TRBJ2-2, the V gene TRBV20-1; the D is unclear. Germline assignment: CDR1 DFQATT and CDR2 SNEGSKA (reference sequence). Trimming stripped 0 bases from V and 6 bases from J, with 8 bases between. The CDR3 covers 13 residues.

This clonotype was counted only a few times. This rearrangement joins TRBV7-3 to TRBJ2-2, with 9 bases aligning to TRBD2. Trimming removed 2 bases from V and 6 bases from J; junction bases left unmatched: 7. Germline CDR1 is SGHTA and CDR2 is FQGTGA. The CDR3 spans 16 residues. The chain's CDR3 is CASSLGPGTSSGELFF. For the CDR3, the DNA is TGTGCCAGCAGCTTAGGTCCCGGGACTAGCTCCGGGGAGCTGTTTTTT.

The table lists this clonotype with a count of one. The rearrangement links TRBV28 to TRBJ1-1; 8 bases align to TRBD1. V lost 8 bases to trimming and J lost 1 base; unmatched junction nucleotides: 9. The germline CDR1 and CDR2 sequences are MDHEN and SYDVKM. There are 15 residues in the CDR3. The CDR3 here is CASVRQGLGNTEAFF. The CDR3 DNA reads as TGTGCCAGCGTTCGACAGGGGCTGGGGAACACTGAAGCTTTCTTT. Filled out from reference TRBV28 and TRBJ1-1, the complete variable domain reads DVKVTQSSRYLVKRTGEKVFLECVQDMDHENMFWYRQDPGLGLRLIYFSYDVKMKEKGDIPEGYSVSREKKERFSLILESASTNQTSMYLCASVRQGLGNTEAFFGQGTRLTVV.

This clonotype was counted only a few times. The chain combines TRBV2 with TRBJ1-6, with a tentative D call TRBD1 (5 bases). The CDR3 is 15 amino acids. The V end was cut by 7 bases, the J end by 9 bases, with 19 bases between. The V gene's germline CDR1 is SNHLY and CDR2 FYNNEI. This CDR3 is CASTLLGQGVSPLHF. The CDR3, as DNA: TGTGCCAGCACTTTACTGGGCCAGGGTGTTTCACCCCTCCACTTT.

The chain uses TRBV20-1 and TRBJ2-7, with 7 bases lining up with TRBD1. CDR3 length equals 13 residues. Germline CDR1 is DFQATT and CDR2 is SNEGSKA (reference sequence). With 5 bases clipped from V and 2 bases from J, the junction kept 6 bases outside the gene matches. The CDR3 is CSASTGNPYEQYF. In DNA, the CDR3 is TGCAGTGCTTCGACAGGGAATCCCTACGAGCAGTACTTC.

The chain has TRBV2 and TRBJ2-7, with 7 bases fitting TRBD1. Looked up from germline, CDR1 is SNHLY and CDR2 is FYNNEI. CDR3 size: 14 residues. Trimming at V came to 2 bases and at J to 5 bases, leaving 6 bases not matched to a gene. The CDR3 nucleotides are TGTGCCAGCAGTGAAAACAGGGGTCTCAACGAGCAGTACTTC. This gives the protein CASSENRGLNEQYF.